Each of the 6 T cell receptor beta chains below was sequenced from the same sample in a study of metastatic and nonmetastatic thyroid tumors. Ahead of thyroid surgery, no patient had received treatment of any kind. TCRdb re-called clones via MiXCR from the PCR reads. The table includes about 16,000 clones, roughly 23% detected once. The sequencing input was blood. The receptors were gathered from a male donor with papillary thyroid cancer or a benign thyroid nodule (not recorded which). Some clones in this sample may be carry-over from other donors' samples.

In its sample, this clone was seen many times. The chain carries TRBV7-3 and TRBJ2-2; 8 bases agree with TRBD1. V was pared by 3 bases and J by 4 bases, with 1 base of the junction left unmatched. Germline loops: CDR1 SGHTA, CDR2 FQGTGA. The length of the CDR3 is 14 residues. In nucleotides, the CDR3 is TGTGCCAGCAGCTTGGACAGGGTCACCGGGGAGCTGTTTTTT. Translation gives CASSLDRVTGELFF.

There are many counts of this clone. The chain uses TRBV7-9 and TRBJ1-3; TRBD1 matches at 11 bases. The germline V gene encodes CDR1 SEHNR and CDR2 FQNEAQ (reference sequence). Trimming removed 5 bases from V and 2 bases from J; junction bases left unmatched: 2. The CDR3 runs to 15 residues. The CDR3 DNA reads TGTGCCAGCAGCCCGGGACAGGGGGCTGGAAACACCATATATTTT. Translating it yields CASSPGQGAGNTIYF.

The sample holds many counts of this clone. The rearrangement links TRBV12-5 to TRBJ1-5; D unclear. The V end lost 1 base, the J end lost 0 bases, and 10 bases lay between the germline ends. The CDR3 has 16 residues. Germline CDR1 LGHNT, CDR2 FRNRAP. The CDR3: CASGLAPGISNQPQHF. Here the CDR3 DNA reads TGTGCTAGTGGTTTGGCCCCGGGTATTAGCAATCAGCCCCAGCATTTT.

This clone was recorded at least ten times. The J gene is TRBJ2-7, the V gene TRBV9; either TRBD1 or TRBD2 may fit D (5 bases each). This CDR3 has 15 amino acids. Trimming removed 0 bases from V and 3 bases from J, with 13 bases in between. CDR1 and CDR2 from the germline V gene are SGDLS and YYNGEE. CDR3 protein: CASSVGGGGYYEQYF. In nucleotides, the CDR3 is TGTGCCAGCAGCGTAGGGGGTGGGGGATACTACGAGCAGTACTTC.

J is TRBJ2-7 and V is TRBV20-1; D might be TRBD2 (6 bases). Germline CDR1 and CDR2: DFQATT and SNEGSKA (reference sequence). V shed 5 bases and J shed 3 bases, with 14 bases lying between them. The CDR3 covers 13 residues. The CDR3 spells CSAGFGGNYEQYF. CDR3 nucleotides: TGCAGTGCTGGGTTCGGCGGGAACTACGAGCAGTACTTC.

This clone came up a few times. This rearrangement joins TRBV12-3 or TRBV12-4 to TRBJ2-3; the D gene is possibly TRBD2 (5 bases). The V gene lost 8 bases and the J gene lost 1 base, with 19 bases spanning the gap. The CDR3 runs 16 residues. For the CDR3, the DNA is TGTGCCAGCGACCTTGGTGGGAGCGGAGGCACAGATACGCAGTATTTT. This encodes CASDLGGSGGTDTQYF.